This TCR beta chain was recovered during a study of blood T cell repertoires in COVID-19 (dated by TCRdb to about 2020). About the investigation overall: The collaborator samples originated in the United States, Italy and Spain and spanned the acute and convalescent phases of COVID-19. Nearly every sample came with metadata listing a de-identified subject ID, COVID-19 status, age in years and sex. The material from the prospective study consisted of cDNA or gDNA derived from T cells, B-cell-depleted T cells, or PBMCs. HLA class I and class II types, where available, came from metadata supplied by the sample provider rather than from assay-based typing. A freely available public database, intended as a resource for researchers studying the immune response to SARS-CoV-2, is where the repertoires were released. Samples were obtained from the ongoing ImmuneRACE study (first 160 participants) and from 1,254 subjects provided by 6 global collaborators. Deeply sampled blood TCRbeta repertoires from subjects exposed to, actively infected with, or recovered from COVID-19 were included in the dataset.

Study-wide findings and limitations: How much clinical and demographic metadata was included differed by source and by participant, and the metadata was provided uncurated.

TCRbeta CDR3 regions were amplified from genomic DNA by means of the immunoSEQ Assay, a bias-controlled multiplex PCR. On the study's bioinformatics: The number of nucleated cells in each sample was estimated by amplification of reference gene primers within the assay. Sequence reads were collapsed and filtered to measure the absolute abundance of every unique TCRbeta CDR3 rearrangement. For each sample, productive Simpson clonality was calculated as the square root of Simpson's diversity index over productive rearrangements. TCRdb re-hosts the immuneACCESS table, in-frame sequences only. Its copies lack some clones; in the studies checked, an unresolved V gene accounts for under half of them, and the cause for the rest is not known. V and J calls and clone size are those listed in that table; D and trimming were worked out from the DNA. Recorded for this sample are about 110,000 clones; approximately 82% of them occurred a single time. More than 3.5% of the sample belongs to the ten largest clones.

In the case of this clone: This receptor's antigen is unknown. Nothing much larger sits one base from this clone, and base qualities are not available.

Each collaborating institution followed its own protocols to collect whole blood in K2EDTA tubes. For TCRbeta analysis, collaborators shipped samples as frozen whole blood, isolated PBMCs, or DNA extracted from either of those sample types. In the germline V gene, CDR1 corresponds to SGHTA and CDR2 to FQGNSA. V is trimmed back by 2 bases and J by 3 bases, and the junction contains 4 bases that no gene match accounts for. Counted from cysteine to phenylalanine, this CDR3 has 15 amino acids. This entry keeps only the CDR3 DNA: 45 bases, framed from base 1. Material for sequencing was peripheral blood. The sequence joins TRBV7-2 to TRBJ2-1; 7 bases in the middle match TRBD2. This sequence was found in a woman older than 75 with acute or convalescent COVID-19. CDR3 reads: CASSLYPSGYNEQFF. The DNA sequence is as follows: TGTGCCAGCAGCTTATATCCTAGCGGCTACAATGAGCAGTTCTTC.